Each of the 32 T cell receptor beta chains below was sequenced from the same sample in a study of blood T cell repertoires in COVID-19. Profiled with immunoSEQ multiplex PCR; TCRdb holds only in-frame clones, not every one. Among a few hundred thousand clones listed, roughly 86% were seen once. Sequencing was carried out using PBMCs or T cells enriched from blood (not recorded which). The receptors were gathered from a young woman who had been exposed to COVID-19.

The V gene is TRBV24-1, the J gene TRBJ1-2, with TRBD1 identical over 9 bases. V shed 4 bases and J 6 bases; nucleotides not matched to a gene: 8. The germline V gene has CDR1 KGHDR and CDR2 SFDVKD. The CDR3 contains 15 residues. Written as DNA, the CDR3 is TGTGCCACCAGTGACACTCGGACAGGGGATAATGGCTACACCTTC. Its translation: CATSDTRTGDNGYTF.

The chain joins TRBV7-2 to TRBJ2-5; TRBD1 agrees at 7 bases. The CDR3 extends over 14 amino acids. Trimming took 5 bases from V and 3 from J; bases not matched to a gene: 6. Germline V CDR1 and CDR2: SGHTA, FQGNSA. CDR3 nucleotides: TGTGCCAGCAGCCGGCGGACAGGAAAAGAGACCCAGTACTTC. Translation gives CASSRRTGKETQYF.

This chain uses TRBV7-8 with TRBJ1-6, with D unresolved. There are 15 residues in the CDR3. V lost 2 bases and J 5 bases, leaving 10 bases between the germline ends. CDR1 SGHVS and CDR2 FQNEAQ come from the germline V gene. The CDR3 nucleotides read TGTGCCAGCAGCTTAATCGTTTCGGATAATTCACCCCTCCACTTT. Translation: CASSLIVSDNSPLHF.

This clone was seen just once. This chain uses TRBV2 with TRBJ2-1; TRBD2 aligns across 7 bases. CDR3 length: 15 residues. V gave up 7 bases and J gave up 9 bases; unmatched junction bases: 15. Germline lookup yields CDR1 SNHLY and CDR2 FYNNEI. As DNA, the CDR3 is TGTGCCAGCAACTCTCCGGGAAAGCGGGATGGTGAGCAGTTCTTC. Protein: CASNSPGKRDGEQFF.

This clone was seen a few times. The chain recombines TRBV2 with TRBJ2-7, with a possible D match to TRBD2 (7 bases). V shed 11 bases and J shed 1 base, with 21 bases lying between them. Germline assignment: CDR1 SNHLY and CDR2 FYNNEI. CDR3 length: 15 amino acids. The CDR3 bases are TGTGCCGGCTCCGAGGGGGGGCTCCTTTCCTACGAGCAGTACTTC. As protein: CAGSEGGLLSYEQYF. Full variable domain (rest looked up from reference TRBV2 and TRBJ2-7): EPEVTQTPSHQVTQMGQEVILRCVPISNHLYFYWYRQILGQKVEFLVSFYNNEISEKSEIFDDQFSVERPDGSNFTLKIRSTKLEDSAMYFCAGSEGGLLSYEQYFGPGTRLTVT.

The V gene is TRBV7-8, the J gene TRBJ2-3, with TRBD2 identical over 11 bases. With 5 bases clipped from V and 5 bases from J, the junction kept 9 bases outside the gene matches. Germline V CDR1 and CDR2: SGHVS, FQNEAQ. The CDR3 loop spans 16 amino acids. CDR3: CASSRSTSGKGDTQYF. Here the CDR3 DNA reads TGTGCCAGCAGCCGCTCGACTAGCGGGAAGGGAGATACGCAGTATTTT.

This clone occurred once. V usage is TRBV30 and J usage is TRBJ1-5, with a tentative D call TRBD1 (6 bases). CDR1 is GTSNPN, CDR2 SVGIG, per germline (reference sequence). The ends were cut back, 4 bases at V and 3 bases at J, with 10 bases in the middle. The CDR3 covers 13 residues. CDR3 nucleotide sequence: TGTGCCTGGACAGGGGCAATCAATCAGCCCCAGCATTTT. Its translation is CAWTGAINQPQHF.

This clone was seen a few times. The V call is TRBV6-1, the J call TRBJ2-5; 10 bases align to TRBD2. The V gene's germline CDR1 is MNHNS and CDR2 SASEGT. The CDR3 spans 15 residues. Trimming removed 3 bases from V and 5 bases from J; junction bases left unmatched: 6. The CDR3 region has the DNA TGTGCCAGCAGTGATTGGGGTAGCGGGAGGGAGACCCAGTACTTC. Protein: CASSDWGSGRETQYF.

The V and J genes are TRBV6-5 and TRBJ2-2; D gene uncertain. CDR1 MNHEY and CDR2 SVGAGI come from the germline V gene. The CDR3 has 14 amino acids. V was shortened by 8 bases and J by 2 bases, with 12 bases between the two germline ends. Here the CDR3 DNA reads TGTGCCAGCCTTTGGAACAGCAACACCGGGGAGCTGTTTTTT. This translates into CASLWNSNTGELFF.

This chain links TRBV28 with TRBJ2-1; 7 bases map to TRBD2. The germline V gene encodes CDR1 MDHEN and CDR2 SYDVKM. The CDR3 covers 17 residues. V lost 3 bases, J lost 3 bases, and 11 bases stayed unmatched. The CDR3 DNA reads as TGTGCCAGCAGTTTCGTTGGGTTGGGGACTATCTACAATGAGCAGTTCTTC. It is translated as CASSFVGLGTIYNEQFF.

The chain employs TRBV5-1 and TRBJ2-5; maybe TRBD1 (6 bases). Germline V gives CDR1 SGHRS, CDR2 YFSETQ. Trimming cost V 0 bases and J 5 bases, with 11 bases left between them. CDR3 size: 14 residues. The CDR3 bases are TGCGCCAGCAGCTTGGGGCAGGGGATTGAGACCCAGTACTTC. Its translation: CASSLGQGIETQYF.

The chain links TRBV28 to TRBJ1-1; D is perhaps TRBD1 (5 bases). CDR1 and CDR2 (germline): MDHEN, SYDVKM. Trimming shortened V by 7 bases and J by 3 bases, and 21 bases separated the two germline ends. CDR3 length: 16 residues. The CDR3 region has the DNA TGTGCCAGCACCCCGCCCCCGGGGGGGTGGGACACTGAAGCTTTCTTT. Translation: CASTPPPGGWDTEAFF.

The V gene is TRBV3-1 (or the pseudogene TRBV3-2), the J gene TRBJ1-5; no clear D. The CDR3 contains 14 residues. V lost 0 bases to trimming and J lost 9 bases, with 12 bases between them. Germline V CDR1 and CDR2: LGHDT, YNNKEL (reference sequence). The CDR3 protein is CASSQDTVHPPQHF. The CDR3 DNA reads TGTGCCAGCAGCCAAGACACAGTCCACCCGCCCCAGCATTTT.

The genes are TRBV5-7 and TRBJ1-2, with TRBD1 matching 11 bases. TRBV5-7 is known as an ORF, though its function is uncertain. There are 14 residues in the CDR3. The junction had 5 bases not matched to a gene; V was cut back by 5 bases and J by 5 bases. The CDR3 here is CASRSGQGEYGYTF. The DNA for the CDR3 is TGTGCCAGCAGGTCGGGACAGGGGGAGTATGGCTACACCTTC.

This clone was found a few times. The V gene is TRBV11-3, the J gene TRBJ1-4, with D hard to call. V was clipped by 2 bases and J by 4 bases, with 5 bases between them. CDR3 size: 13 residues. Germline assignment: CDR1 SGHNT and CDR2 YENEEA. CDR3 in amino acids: CASSLRSNEKLFF. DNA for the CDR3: TGTGCCAGCAGCTTAAGGAGTAATGAAAAACTGTTTTTT. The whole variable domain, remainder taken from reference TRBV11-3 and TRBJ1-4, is EAGVVQSPRYKIIEKKQPVAFWCNPISGHNTLYWYLQNLGQGPELLIRYENEEAVDDSQLPKDRFSAERLKGVDSTLKIQPAELGDSAVYLCASSLRSNEKLFFGSGTQLSVL.

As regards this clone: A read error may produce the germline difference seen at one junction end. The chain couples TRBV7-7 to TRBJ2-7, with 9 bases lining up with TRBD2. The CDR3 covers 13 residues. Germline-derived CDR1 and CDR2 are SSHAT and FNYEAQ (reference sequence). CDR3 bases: TGTGCTAGCAGCTTCGGGACTAGCACCGAGCAGTACTTC. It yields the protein CASSFGTSTEQYF. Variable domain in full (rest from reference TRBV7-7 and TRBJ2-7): GAGVSQSPRYKVTKRGQDVTLRCDPISSHATLYWYQQALGQGPEFLTYFNYEAQPDKSGLPSDRFSAERPEGSISTLTIQRTEQRDSAMYRCASSFGTSTEQYFGPGTRLTVT.

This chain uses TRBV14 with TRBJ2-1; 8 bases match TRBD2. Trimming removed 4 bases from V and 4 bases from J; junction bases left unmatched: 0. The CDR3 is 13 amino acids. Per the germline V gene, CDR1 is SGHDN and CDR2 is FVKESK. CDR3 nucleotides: TGTGCCAGCAGCCGCGGGGGGTACAATGAGCAGTTCTTC. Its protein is CASSRGGYNEQFF.

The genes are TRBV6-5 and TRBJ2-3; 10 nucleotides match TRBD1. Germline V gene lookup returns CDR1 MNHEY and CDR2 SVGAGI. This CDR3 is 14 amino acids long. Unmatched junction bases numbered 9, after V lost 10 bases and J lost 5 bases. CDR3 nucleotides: TGTGCCACCCACGACAGGGGGCGTGGAGATACGCAGTATTTT. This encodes CATHDRGRGDTQYF.

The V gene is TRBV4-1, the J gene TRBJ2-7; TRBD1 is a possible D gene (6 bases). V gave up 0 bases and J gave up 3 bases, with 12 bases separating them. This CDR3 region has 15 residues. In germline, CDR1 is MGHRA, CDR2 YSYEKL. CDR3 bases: TGCGCCAGCAGCCAAGATCAGGGGCAGTACTACGAGCAGTACTTC. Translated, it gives CASSQDQGQYYEQYF.

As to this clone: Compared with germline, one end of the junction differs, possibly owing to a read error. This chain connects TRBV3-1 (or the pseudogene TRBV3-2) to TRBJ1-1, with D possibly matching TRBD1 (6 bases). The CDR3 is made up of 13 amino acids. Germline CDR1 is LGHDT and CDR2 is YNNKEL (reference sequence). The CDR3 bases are TGTGCCAGCAGCCAAGAGGGGGACACTCAAGCTTTCTTT. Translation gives CASSQEGDTQAFF.

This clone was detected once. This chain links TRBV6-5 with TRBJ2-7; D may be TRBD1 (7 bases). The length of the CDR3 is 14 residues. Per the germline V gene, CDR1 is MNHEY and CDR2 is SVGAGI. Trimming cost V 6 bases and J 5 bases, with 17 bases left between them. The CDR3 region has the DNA TGTGCCAGCAGGGAGGGGACAGCTCGGGACGAGCAGTACTTC. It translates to CASREGTARDEQYF.

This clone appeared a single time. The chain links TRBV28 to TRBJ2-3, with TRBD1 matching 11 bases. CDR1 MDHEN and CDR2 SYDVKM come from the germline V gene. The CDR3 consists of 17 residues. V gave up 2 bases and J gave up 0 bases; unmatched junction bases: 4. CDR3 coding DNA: TGTGCCAGCAGTTTAATGGGACAGGGGGTTAGCACAGATACGCAGTATTTT. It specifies CASSLMGQGVSTDTQYF.

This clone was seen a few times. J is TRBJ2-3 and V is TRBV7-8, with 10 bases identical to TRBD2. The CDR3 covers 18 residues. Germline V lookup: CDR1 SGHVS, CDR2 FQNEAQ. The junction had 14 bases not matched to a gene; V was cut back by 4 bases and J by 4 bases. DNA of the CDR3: TGTGCCAGCAGCTGGCGACCTACTAGCGGGGTCAGTGCAGATACGCAGTATTTT. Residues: CASSWRPTSGVSADTQYF. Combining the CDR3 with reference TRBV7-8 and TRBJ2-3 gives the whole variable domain GAGVSQSPRYKVAKRGQDVALRCDPISGHVSLFWYQQALGQGPEFLTYFQNEAQLDKSGLPSDRFFAERPEGSVSTLKIQRTQQEDSAVYLCASSWRPTSGVSADTQYFGPGTRLTVL.

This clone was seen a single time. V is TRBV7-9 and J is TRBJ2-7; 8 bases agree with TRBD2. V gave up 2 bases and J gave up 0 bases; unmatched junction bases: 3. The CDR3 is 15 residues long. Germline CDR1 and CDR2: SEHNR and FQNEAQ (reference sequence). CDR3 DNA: TGTGCCAGCAGCTTACTTAGCGGGAACTCCTACGAGCAGTACTTC. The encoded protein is CASSLLSGNSYEQYF.

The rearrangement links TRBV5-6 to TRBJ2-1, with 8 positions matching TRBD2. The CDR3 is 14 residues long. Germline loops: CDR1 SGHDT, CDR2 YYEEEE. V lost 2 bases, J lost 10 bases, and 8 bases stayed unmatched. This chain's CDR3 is CASSFGTSMWEQFF. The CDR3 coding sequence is TGTGCCAGCAGCTTCGGGACTAGTATGTGGGAGCAGTTCTTC.

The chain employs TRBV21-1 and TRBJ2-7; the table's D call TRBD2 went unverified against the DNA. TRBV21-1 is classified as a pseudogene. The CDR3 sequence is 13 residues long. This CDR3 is CASSKVELCEQYF. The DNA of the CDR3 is TGTGCCAGCAGCAAAGTGGAGCTTTGCGAGCAGTACTTC.

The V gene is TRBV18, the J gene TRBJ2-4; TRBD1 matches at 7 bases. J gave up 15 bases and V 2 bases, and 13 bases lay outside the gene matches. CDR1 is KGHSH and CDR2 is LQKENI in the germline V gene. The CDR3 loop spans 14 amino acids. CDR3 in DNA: TGTGCCAGCTCACCAACGACACAGGGGAAGGGGGCGTACTTC. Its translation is CASSPTTQGKGAYF.

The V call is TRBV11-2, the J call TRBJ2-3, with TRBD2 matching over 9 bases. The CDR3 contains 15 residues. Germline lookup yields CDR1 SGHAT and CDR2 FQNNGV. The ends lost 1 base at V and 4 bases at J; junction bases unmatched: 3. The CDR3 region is CASSLGGRAADTQYF. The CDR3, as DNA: TGTGCCAGCAGCTTAGGCGGGAGGGCTGCAGATACGCAGTATTTT.

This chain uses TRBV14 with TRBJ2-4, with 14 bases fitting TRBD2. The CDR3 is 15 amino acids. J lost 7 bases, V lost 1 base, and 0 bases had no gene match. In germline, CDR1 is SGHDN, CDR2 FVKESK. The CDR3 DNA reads TGTGCCAGCAGCCAAGGGACTAGCGGGAGGAACATTCAGTACTTC. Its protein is CASSQGTSGRNIQYF.

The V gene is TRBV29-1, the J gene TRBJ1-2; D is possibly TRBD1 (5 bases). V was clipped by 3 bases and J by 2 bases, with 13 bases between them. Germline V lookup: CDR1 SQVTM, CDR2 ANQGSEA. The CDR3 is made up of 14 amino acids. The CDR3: CSVDFSTENYGYTF. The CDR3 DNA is TGCAGCGTTGATTTCTCGACAGAAAACTATGGCTACACCTTC. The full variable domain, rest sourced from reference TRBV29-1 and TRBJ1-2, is SAVISQKPSRDICQRGTSLTIQCQVDSQVTMMFWYRQQPGQSLTLIATANQGSEATYESGFVIDKFPISRPNLTFSTLTVSNMSPEDSSIYLCSVDFSTENYGYTFGSGTRLTVV.

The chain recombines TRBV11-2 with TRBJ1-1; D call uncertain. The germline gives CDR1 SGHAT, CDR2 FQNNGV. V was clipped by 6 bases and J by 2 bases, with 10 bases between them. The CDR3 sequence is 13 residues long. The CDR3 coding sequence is TGTGCCAGCAGGTTAACAGTCAACACTGAAGCTTTCTTT. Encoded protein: CASRLTVNTEAFF. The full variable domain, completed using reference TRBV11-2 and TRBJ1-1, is EAGVAQSPRYKIIEKRQSVAFWCNPISGHATLYWYQQILGQGPKLLIQFQNNGVVDDSQLPKDRFSAERLKGVDSTLKIQPAKLEDSAVYLCASRLTVNTEAFFGQGTRLTVV.

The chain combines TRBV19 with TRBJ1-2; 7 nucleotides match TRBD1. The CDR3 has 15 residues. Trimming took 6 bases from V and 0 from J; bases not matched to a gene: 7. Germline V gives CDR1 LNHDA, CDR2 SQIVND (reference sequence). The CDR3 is CASRSRDRANYGYTF. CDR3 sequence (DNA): TGTGCCAGTAGATCCCGGGACAGAGCTAACTATGGCTACACCTTC.